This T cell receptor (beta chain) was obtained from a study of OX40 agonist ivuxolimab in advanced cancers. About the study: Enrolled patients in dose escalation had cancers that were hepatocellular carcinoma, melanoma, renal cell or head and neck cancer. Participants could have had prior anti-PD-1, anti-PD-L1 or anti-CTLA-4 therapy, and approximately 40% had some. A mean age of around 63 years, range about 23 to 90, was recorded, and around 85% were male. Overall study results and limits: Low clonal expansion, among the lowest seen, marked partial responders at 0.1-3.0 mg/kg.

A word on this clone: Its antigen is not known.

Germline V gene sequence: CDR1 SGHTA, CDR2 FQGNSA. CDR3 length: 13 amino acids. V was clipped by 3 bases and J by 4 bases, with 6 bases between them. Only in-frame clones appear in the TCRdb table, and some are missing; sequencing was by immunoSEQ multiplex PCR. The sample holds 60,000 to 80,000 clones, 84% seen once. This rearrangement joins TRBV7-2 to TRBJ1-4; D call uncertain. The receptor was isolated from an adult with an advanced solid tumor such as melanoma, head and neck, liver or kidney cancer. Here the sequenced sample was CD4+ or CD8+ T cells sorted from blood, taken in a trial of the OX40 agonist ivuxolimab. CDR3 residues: CASSLTVNEKLFF. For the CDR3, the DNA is TGTGCCAGCAGCTTGACGGTTAATGAAAAACTGTTTTTT.